Presented here are 14 T cell receptor beta chains from one specimen sequenced in a study of shared clonotypes between healthy human individuals. Here immunoSEQ multiplex PCR was the method, and the copy in TCRdb shows in-frame clones only, minus some. This table has 2 million to 2.5 million clones, roughly 93% appearing once. The specimen sequenced was naive CD4+ T cells from PBMCs. The subset: CD45RA+ positively selected. The receptors were sampled from a man younger than 35 in good health. Some clones in this sample may be carry-over from other donors' samples.

The chain uses TRBV6-5 and TRBJ1-5; D might be TRBD1 (5 bases). CDR1 and CDR2 from the germline V gene are MNHEY and SVGAGI. V lost 10 bases to trimming and J lost 6 bases, with 7 bases between them. This CDR3 has 10 residues. Here the CDR3 DNA reads TGTGCCACGGGGCCTCAGCCCCAGCATTTT. Translating it yields CATGPQPQHF.

This clone showed up just once. This sequence joins TRBV27 and TRBJ2-1; D is perhaps TRBD1 or TRBD2 (6 bases each). Trimming stripped 6 bases from V and 8 bases from J, with 14 bases between. The CDR3 runs to 13 residues. CDR1 MNHEY and CDR2 SMNVEV come from the germline V gene (reference sequence). CDR3 nucleotide sequence: TGTGCCAGCAGGGGACTTGGGGGCCATGAGCAGTTCTTC. This codes for CASRGLGGHEQFF.

The chain links TRBV28 to TRBJ2-4; TRBD1 aligns across 7 bases. The CDR3 is made up of 17 amino acids. V shed 3 bases and J 0 bases; nucleotides not matched to a gene: 8. Germline V gives CDR1 MDHEN, CDR2 SYDVKM. The CDR3 here is CASSFSGGGIAKNIQYF. The CDR3 DNA sequence: TGTGCCAGCAGTTTCTCAGGGGGTGGGATAGCCAAAAACATTCAGTACTTC.

The rearrangement links TRBV28 to TRBJ1-5; D is possibly TRBD1 (5 bases). Germline V gene sequence: CDR1 MDHEN, CDR2 SYDVKM. V dropped 9 bases and J dropped 3 bases, with 18 bases sitting between them. The CDR3 length is 15 residues. The CDR3 here is CASGRGIGVNQPQHF. The DNA for the CDR3 is TGTGCCAGTGGGAGGGGAATCGGGGTCAATCAGCCCCAGCATTTT.

The chain uses TRBV19 and TRBJ2-3, with TRBD2 matching 14 bases. The CDR3 sequence is 13 residues long. V trimming: 8 bases; J trimming: 11 bases; junction bases outside the gene matches: 6. Germline V gene lookup returns CDR1 LNHDA and CDR2 SQIVND (reference sequence). The CDR3 bases are TGTGCCAGTCGTCCTGGGACTAGCGGGAGGCAGTATTTT. Translation gives CASRPGTSGRQYF. Variable domain in full (rest from reference TRBV19 and TRBJ2-3): DGGITQSPKYLFRKEGQNVTLSCEQNLNHDAMYWYRQDPGQGLRLIYYSQIVNDFQKGDIAEGYSVSREKKESFPLTVTSAQKNPTAFYLCASRPGTSGRQYFGPGTRLTVL.

This chain uses TRBV5-1 with TRBJ2-3, with 10 bases lining up with TRBD2. CDR3 size: 15 residues. With V trimmed by 1 base and J by 3 bases, 2 bases remained unmatched. Germline CDR1 and CDR2: SGHRS and YFSETQ. The DNA of the CDR3 is TGCGCCAGCAGCTTGACGGGACTAGCGACAGATACGCAGTATTTT. Amino acids: CASSLTGLATDTQYF.

The chain is built from TRBV7-2 and TRBJ2-7, with D possibly TRBD1 on 6 matching bases. The V gene lost 1 base and the J gene lost 3 bases, with 13 bases spanning the gap. The CDR3 runs 15 residues. From germline, CDR1 is SGHTA and CDR2 FQGNSA. CDR3 sequence: CASSLVTGTNYEQYF. Written as DNA, the CDR3 is TGTGCCAGCAGCTTAGTAACCGGGACAAACTACGAGCAGTACTTC.

V and J are TRBV28 and TRBJ2-7, with D perhaps matching TRBD1 (5 bases). This CDR3 is built from 14 residues. The V end lost 1 base, the J end lost 9 bases, and 16 bases lay between the germline ends. Germline V gene lookup returns CDR1 MDHEN and CDR2 SYDVKM. The CDR3 spells CASSLLQGPLGQYF. CDR3 in DNA: TGTGCCAGCAGTTTATTGCAGGGCCCCCTAGGGCAGTACTTC.

The chain recombines TRBV29-1 with TRBJ2-5, with TRBD2 identical over 11 bases. The DNA matches TRBJ2-7 better at its end, which makes the J call doubtful. This CDR3 has 13 amino acids. CDR1 and CDR2 from the germline V gene are SQVTM and ANQGSEA. The CDR3 bases are TGCAGCGCCACTAGCGGGAGTCCCTACGAGCAGTACTTC. Protein: CSATSGSPYEQYF.

The rearrangement joins TRBV6-1 to TRBJ2-7, with D possibly being TRBD2 (5 bases). Trimming stripped 2 bases from V and 7 bases from J, with 12 bases between. The CDR3 loop spans 13 amino acids. CDR1 is MNHNS, CDR2 SASEGT, per germline. CDR3 sequence reads: CASSEQGWREQYF. In DNA, the CDR3 is TGTGCCAGCAGTGAACAAGGGTGGAGGGAGCAGTACTTC.

V is TRBV30 and J is TRBJ1-4, with D maybe TRBD1 (5 bases). From germline, CDR1 is GTSNPN and CDR2 SVGIG (reference sequence). The V end lost 4 bases, the J end lost 11 bases, and 41 bases lay between the germline ends. The CDR3 consists of 21 residues. The CDR3 nucleotides are TGTGCCTGGACCCCTGGAGTGTATATGGGGCAGGACCTGGCCCCTAGAGGGAAACTGTTTTTT. This translates into CAWTPGVYMGQDLAPRGKLFF. The full variable domain, completed using reference TRBV30 and TRBJ1-4, is SQTIHQWPATLVQPVGSPLSLECTVEGTSNPNLYWYRQAAGRGLQLLFYSVGIGQISSEVPQNLSASRPQDRQFILSSKKLLLSDSGFYLCAWTPGVYMGQDLAPRGKLFFGSGTQLSVL.

The chain links TRBV29-1 to TRBJ2-1; 11 bases fit TRBD2. J lost 9 bases, V lost 7 bases, and 8 bases had no gene match. This CDR3 is 13 amino acids long. Per germline, CDR1 SQVTM and CDR2 ANQGSEA. CDR3 DNA: TGCAGCGCCTTAGCGGGAGGGCCTGGTGAGCAGTTCTTC. Residues: CSALAGGPGEQFF.

The chain recombines TRBV28 with TRBJ2-5, with 9 bases that match TRBD1. The CDR3 sequence is 13 residues long. Trimming cost V 5 bases and J 5 bases; bases outside gene matches: 3. CDR1 is MDHEN, CDR2 SYDVKM, per germline. CDR3 residues: CASSGTGRETQYF. The CDR3 coding sequence is TGTGCCAGCAGTGGGACAGGGCGGGAGACCCAGTACTTC.

This sequence joins TRBV28 and TRBJ2-2, with 11 bases identical to TRBD2. The length of the CDR3 is 16 residues. The V segment lost 4 bases and the J segment 5 bases; nucleotides outside the gene matches: 6. CDR1 MDHEN and CDR2 SYDVKM come from the germline V gene. The CDR3 is CASSSRSGRGTGELFF. The CDR3 DNA reads TGTGCCAGCAGTTCCCGTAGCGGGAGGGGGACCGGGGAGCTGTTTTTT.